The subject of this entry is one TCR beta chain. Since the CDR3 does not end with the conserved phenylalanine or tryptophan, this likely comes from a read error. The source of the sample is a study of T cells in Graves' hyperthyroidism and ophthalmopathy. This CDR3 region has 14 residues. After removal of 3 bases from V and 4 bases from J, the junction contained 5 bases not matched to a gene. Germline assignment: CDR1 MNHNS and CDR2 SASEGT. The diagnoses drew upon clinical symptoms, serum thyroxine and TRAb, thyroid ultrasound and orbital computed tomography. It was RNA transcripts that yielded the amplified TCR beta CDR3 regions. HTBI primers drove first-round RT-PCR of the TCR CDR3. TCRdb called the multiplex PCR reads again in MiXCR, with one record for every CDR3 protein. The sample yields around 340,000 distinct CDR3 sequences, about a sixth seen once.

The sample taken for sequencing was blood. The receptor was derived from a young woman with Graves' hyperthyroidism that later progressed to Graves' ophthalmopathy. The chain is built from TRBV6-1 and TRBJ1-2, with TRBD1 identical over 7 bases. The CDR3 DNA follows: TGTGCCAGCAGTGACGGGACAGAAATCTATGGCTACACCCTC. It translates to CASSDGTEIYGYTL.